This T cell receptor beta chain was captured by sequencing in a study of cytomegalovirus exposure and HLA in healthy donors. Study observations and caveats: V segments that were indistinguishable, TRBV6-2 and TRBV6-3 among them, were omitted from analysis. A later analysis reportedly found that, within productive TCRs, an Asian-associated ancestry cluster had fewer N-insertions than the mean observed across the approximately 670 donors. Later analysis identified a missense DCLRE1C variant that was linked to TCR beta V- and J-gene trimming. Rates of TCR association differed by HLA locus in a later analysis, with DRB1 highest and HLA-C lowest.

The primer mix had 60 Vbeta and 13 Jbeta primers. TCRdb keeps only in-frame clones here, not all; method: immunoSEQ multiplex PCR. The table includes around 100,000 clones, more than 60% detected once. Points on this clone: No antigen is known for it.

This CDR3 is 15 amino acids long. Germline V gene data show CDR1 as SNHLY and CDR2 as FYNNEI. V lost 4 bases to trimming and J lost 4 bases; unmatched junction nucleotides: 5. The V gene is TRBV2, the J gene TRBJ1-2; 11 bases agree with TRBD1. The sample taken for sequencing was PBMCs. The TCR sequence derives from a female donor in good health and CMV-seropositive. Here the CDR3 reads CASSGGQGAVYGYTF. CDR3 in DNA: TGTGCCAGCAGTGGAGGACAGGGGGCCGTCTATGGCTACACCTTC. Variable domain in full (rest from reference TRBV2 and TRBJ1-2): EPEVTQTPSHQVTQMGQEVILRCVPISNHLYFYWYRQILGQKVEFLVSFYNNEISEKSEIFDDQFSVERPDGSNFTLKIRSTKLEDSAMYFCASSGGQGAVYGYTFGSGTRLTVV.